A selection of T cell receptor beta chains follows, all from one sample in a study of cytomegalovirus exposure and HLA in healthy donors. Assay used: immunoSEQ multiplex PCR; TCRdb lists only in-frame clones, some missing. The sample holds under 200,000 clones. Sequenced: PBMCs. Every receptor here comes from a man younger than 40 in good health and CMV-seronegative. Each CDR3 is given with its conserved first and last residue. A D gene is named only where the DNA matches it firmly.

j_gene: TRBJ2-5
v_gene: TRBV6-5
d_gene: .
CDR3nt: TGTGCCAGCAGTTACGCGCGATTACGCACCCAGTACTTC
CDR3aa: CASSYARLRTQYF

j_gene: TRBJ2-7
v_gene: TRBV5-5
d_gene: .
CDR3nt: TGTGCCAGCAGCTTGGCCGGACTGGGGTACTTC
CDR3aa: CASSLAGLGYF

j_gene: TRBJ1-1
v_gene: TRBV30
d_gene: .
CDR3nt: TGTGCCTGGAAATTGGGTTGGACAGAGAACACTGAAGCTTTCTTT
CDR3aa: CAWKLGWTENTEAFF

j_gene: TRBJ1-5
v_gene: TRBV28
d_gene: .
CDR3nt: TGTGCCAGCAGTTTGGGAGGGGGCAATCAGCCCCAGCATTTT
CDR3aa: CASSLGGGNQPQHF

j_gene: TRBJ2-5
v_gene: TRBV19
d_gene: .
CDR3nt: TGTGCCAGTAGTATAGGGGCTAGCTCGGAGACCCAGTACTTC
CDR3aa: CASSIGASSETQYF

j_gene: TRBJ2-1
v_gene: TRBV6-4
d_gene: TRBD1
CDR3nt: TGTGCCAGCAGTTACCTACCGACAGGGCCAACGCGAGCTGAGCAGTTCTTC
CDR3aa: CASSYLPTGPTRAEQFF

j_gene: TRBJ2-3
v_gene: TRBV18
d_gene: TRBD2
CDR3nt: TGTGCCAGCTCACCGCTAGCGGGAGATACAGATACGCAGTATTTT
CDR3aa: CASSPLAGDTDTQYF

j_gene: TRBJ2-7
v_gene: TRBV27
d_gene: .
CDR3nt: TGTGCCAGCAGCCTCGGACTGCGGCAAACCTACGAGCAGTACTTC
CDR3aa: CASSLGLRQTYEQYF

j_gene: TRBJ1-5
v_gene: TRBV25-1
d_gene: TRBD1
CDR3nt: TGTGCCAGCAGTGAGTCGGGACAGGGCAATCAGCCCCAGCATTTT
CDR3aa: CASSESGQGNQPQHF

j_gene: TRBJ2-3
v_gene: TRBV11-3
d_gene: TRBD2
CDR3nt: TGTGCCAGCAGCCATGGGACTAGCGGGCCCACAGATACGCAGTATTTT
CDR3aa: CASSHGTSGPTDTQYF

j_gene: TRBJ2-3
v_gene: TRBV10-3
d_gene: TRBD2
CDR3nt: TGTGCCATCAGTGAGTCGTTATTAGCGGGGGGCACAGATACGCAGTATTTT
CDR3aa: CAISESLLAGGTDTQYF

j_gene: TRBJ1-1
v_gene: TRBV10-2
d_gene: TRBD1
CDR3nt: TGCGCCAGCACTTTCGGACAGGGGAGGCGGGCTGAAGCTTTCTTT
CDR3aa: CASTFGQGRRAEAFF

j_gene: TRBJ1-3
v_gene: TRBV5-6
d_gene: .
CDR3nt: TGTGCCAGCAGCTTGGCCGGGGGTGGAAACACCATATATTTT
CDR3aa: CASSLAGGGNTIYF

j_gene: TRBJ1-4
v_gene: TRBV27
d_gene: .
CDR3nt: TGTGCCAGCAGCCAACAGGGTTATAATGAAAAACTGTTTTTT
CDR3aa: CASSQQGYNEKLFF

j_gene: TRBJ2-2
v_gene: TRBV7-9
d_gene: TRBD2
CDR3nt: TGTGCCAGCAGCTTACCTAGCGGGAGGTACGCGGGGGAGCTGTTTTTT
CDR3aa: CASSLPSGRYAGELFF

j_gene: TRBJ1-5
v_gene: TRBV27
d_gene: TRBD1
CDR3nt: TGTGCCAGCGCCGGGACAGGGGGCAATCAGCCCCAGCATTTT
CDR3aa: CASAGTGGNQPQHF

j_gene: TRBJ2-5
v_gene: TRBV7-2
d_gene: .
CDR3nt: TGTGCCAGCAGCCTGGGACTTCAAGAGACCCAGTACTTC
CDR3aa: CASSLGLQETQYF

j_gene: TRBJ2-6
v_gene: TRBV5-1
d_gene: TRBD1
CDR3nt: TGCGCCAGCAGCCTAAGGGACAGGGGCACTGGGGCCAACGTCCTGACTTTC
CDR3aa: CASSLRDRGTGANVLTF

j_gene: TRBJ1-5
v_gene: TRBV7-2
d_gene: .
CDR3nt: TGTGCCAGCAGCTTTAATGAGGGTAGCAATCAGCCCCAGCATTTT
CDR3aa: CASSFNEGSNQPQHF

j_gene: TRBJ2-3
v_gene: TRBV7-3
d_gene: .
CDR3nt: TGTGCCAGCAGCTTAACCGGGACACTTGATAGCACAGATACGCAGTATTTT
CDR3aa: CASSLTGTLDSTDTQYF

j_gene: TRBJ1-2
v_gene: TRBV7-9
d_gene: .
CDR3nt: TGTGCCAGCAGCTCAACGTCGGACAGTTATGGCTACACCTTC
CDR3aa: CASSSTSDSYGYTF

j_gene: TRBJ2-7
v_gene: TRBV10-1
d_gene: TRBD2
CDR3nt: TGCGCCAGCAGCGTTACTAGCGGGAGGTCCCACGAGCAGTACTTC
CDR3aa: CASSVTSGRSHEQYF

j_gene: TRBJ1-1
v_gene: TRBV7-9
d_gene: .
CDR3nt: TGTGCCAGCAGCTCTGGGGCCGACACTGAAGCTTTCTTT
CDR3aa: CASSSGADTEAFF

j_gene: TRBJ2-3
v_gene: TRBV7-9
d_gene: .
CDR3nt: TGTGCCAGCAGCTTAGCTAGTGGGGCTGGAGATACGCAGTATTTT
CDR3aa: CASSLASGAGDTQYF

j_gene: TRBJ1-3
v_gene: TRBV30
d_gene: TRBD1
CDR3nt: TGTGCCTGGAGTGTAGCAGGGGGGGGAAACACCATATATTTT
CDR3aa: CAWSVAGGGNTIYF

j_gene: TRBJ2-3
v_gene: TRBV5-4
d_gene: .
CDR3nt: TGTGCCAGCAGCCAAACCAGCGGGTTTGGCACAGATACGCAGTATTTT
CDR3aa: CASSQTSGFGTDTQYF

j_gene: TRBJ1-2
v_gene: TRBV19
d_gene: TRBD1
CDR3nt: TGTGCCAGTAGTGGACGGGACAGAACTAACTATGGCTACACCTTC
CDR3aa: CASSGRDRTNYGYTF

j_gene: TRBJ1-5
v_gene: TRBV10-3
d_gene: .
CDR3nt: TGTGCCATCAGTGTTACAGGGAATCAGCCCCAGCATTTT
CDR3aa: CAISVTGNQPQHF

j_gene: TRBJ2-7
v_gene: TRBV28
d_gene: TRBD1
CDR3nt: TGTGCCAGCGGACGACAGGGCCTTTTTACCTACGAGCAGTACTTC
CDR3aa: CASGRQGLFTYEQYF

j_gene: TRBJ2-7
v_gene: TRBV28
d_gene: .
CDR3nt: TGTGCCAGCAGTTTATATACTAGCCCCGTTTCCTACGAGCAGTACTTC
CDR3aa: CASSLYTSPVSYEQYF

j_gene: TRBJ1-1
v_gene: TRBV28
d_gene: .
CDR3nt: TGTGCCAGCACTGAACTTCTAAACACTGAAGCTTTCTTT
CDR3aa: CASTELLNTEAFF

j_gene: TRBJ2-7
v_gene: TRBV29-1
d_gene: TRBD2
CDR3nt: TGCAGCGTTGGACTAGCGGAAGACTACGAGCAGTACTTC
CDR3aa: CSVGLAEDYEQYF

j_gene: TRBJ2-2
v_gene: TRBV7-2
d_gene: .
CDR3nt: TGTGCCAGCAGCTTAGTATACAGCACCGGGGAGCTGTTTTTT
CDR3aa: CASSLVYSTGELFF

j_gene: TRBJ1-1
v_gene: TRBV28
d_gene: .
CDR3nt: TGTGCCACCTTTGCAGGGGTTTCAACTGAAGCTTTCTTT
CDR3aa: CATFAGVSTEAFF

j_gene: TRBJ2-1
v_gene: TRBV10-3
d_gene: TRBD2
CDR3nt: TGTGCCACCCTCGGCGGGGGGAATGAGCAGTTCTTC
CDR3aa: CATLGGGNEQFF

j_gene: TRBJ2-2
v_gene: TRBV12-5
d_gene: TRBD2
CDR3nt: TGTGCTAGTGGTCTCCCGACTAGCGTGTACACCGGGGAGCTGTTTTTT
CDR3aa: CASGLPTSVYTGELFF

j_gene: TRBJ1-1
v_gene: TRBV7-9
d_gene: TRBD1
CDR3nt: TGTGCCAGCAGCTTCCCGGGACAGGGGGCGAACACTGAAGCTTTCTTT
CDR3aa: CASSFPGQGANTEAFF

j_gene: TRBJ1-2
v_gene: TRBV27
d_gene: TRBD1
CDR3nt: TGTGCCAGCAGTCCGGGACAGGGATGGTATGGCTACACCTTC
CDR3aa: CASSPGQGWYGYTF

j_gene: TRBJ2-3
v_gene: TRBV5-1
d_gene: .
CDR3nt: TGCGCCAGCAGCTTGTGGCAGGGAAGCACAGATACGCAGTATTTT
CDR3aa: CASSLWQGSTDTQYF

j_gene: TRBJ2-7
v_gene: TRBV28
d_gene: .
CDR3nt: TGTGCCAGCAGTCAGCCGGGACACAGCTACGAGCAGTACTTC
CDR3aa: CASSQPGHSYEQYF

j_gene: TRBJ2-3
v_gene: TRBV2
d_gene: .
CDR3nt: TGTGCCAGCAGTGGGGTGACTAGCACAGATACGCAGTATTTT
CDR3aa: CASSGVTSTDTQYF

j_gene: TRBJ1-2
v_gene: TRBV11-2
d_gene: .
CDR3nt: TGTGCCAGCAGCCAGAAGCCGAGTGGCAGGGGCGAATTAAGGGATGGCTACACCTTC
CDR3aa: CASSQKPSGRGELRDGYTF

j_gene: TRBJ1-5
v_gene: TRBV6-5
d_gene: TRBD1
CDR3nt: TGTGCCAGCAGTTCCGGGACAGTACCCAGCAATCAGCCCCAGCATTTT
CDR3aa: CASSSGTVPSNQPQHF

j_gene: TRBJ1-3
v_gene: TRBV6-5
d_gene: .
CDR3nt: TGTGCCAGCCTCACCAGGACTGGAAACACCATATATTTT
CDR3aa: CASLTRTGNTIYF

j_gene: TRBJ2-7
v_gene: TRBV4-1
d_gene: .
CDR3nt: TGCGCCAGCAGCCAAGATCGTGTCCATCGAGGCCAGAGCTCCTACGAGCAGTACTTC
CDR3aa: CASSQDRVHRGQSSYEQYF

j_gene: TRBJ1-2
v_gene: TRBV6-6
d_gene: .
CDR3nt: TGTGCCAGCAGTTACCAGGCTCAGGGAGGCTATGGCTACACCTTC
CDR3aa: CASSYQAQGGYGYTF

j_gene: TRBJ2-2
v_gene: TRBV18
d_gene: .
CDR3nt: TGTGCCAGCTCACGTGGTGGCAGGGTCCTCACCGGGGAGCTGTTTTTT
CDR3aa: CASSRGGRVLTGELFF

j_gene: TRBJ2-7
v_gene: TRBV27
d_gene: .
CDR3nt: TGTGCCAGCAGTTCGCCGCTAGCGAAAGGGGTGCAGTACTTC
CDR3aa: CASSSPLAKGVQYF

j_gene: TRBJ2-7
v_gene: TRBV7-2
d_gene: TRBD2
CDR3nt: TGTGCCAGCAGCCGACCGGCGGGGGGAACATACGAGCAGTACTTC
CDR3aa: CASSRPAGGTYEQYF

j_gene: TRBJ2-1
v_gene: TRBV11-2
d_gene: TRBD1
CDR3nt: TGTGCCAGCAGCTTAAGGCCGGACAGGAGCTACAATGAGCAGTTCTTC
CDR3aa: CASSLRPDRSYNEQFF

j_gene: TRBJ2-5
v_gene: TRBV19
d_gene: .
CDR3nt: TGTGCCAGTAGTATGGGGCGGACCCAGTACTTC
CDR3aa: CASSMGRTQYF

j_gene: TRBJ2-7
v_gene: TRBV7-2
d_gene: .
CDR3nt: TGTGCCAGCAGCTTTTCCTCCTACGAGCAGTACTTC
CDR3aa: CASSFSSYEQYF

j_gene: TRBJ1-1
v_gene: TRBV10-2
d_gene: .
CDR3nt: TGCGCCGCCCGGAGGGTAGGGGGGGGGACTGAAGCTTTCTTT
CDR3aa: CAARRVGGGTEAFF

j_gene: TRBJ2-3
v_gene: TRBV7-6
d_gene: .
CDR3nt: TGTGCCAGCAGCTTGCGTATTTCTAGCACAGATACGCAGTATTTT
CDR3aa: CASSLRISSTDTQYF

j_gene: TRBJ2-1
v_gene: TRBV7-9
d_gene: TRBD2
CDR3nt: TGTGCCAGCAGCTTTGGGCTAGCGGGAAGTGGAACCTACAATGAGCAGTTCTTC
CDR3aa: CASSFGLAGSGTYNEQFF

j_gene: TRBJ2-3
v_gene: TRBV11-2
d_gene: TRBD2
CDR3nt: TGTGCCAGCAGCTTAGGGTCTAGCGGGGGCACAGATACGCAGTATTTT
CDR3aa: CASSLGSSGGTDTQYF

j_gene: TRBJ1-4
v_gene: TRBV5-6
d_gene: .
CDR3nt: TGTGCCAGCAGCGCCGGGCTGGGGCAGAATGAAAAACTGTTTTTT
CDR3aa: CASSAGLGQNEKLFF

j_gene: TRBJ2-5
v_gene: TRBV10-3
d_gene: .
CDR3nt: TGTGCCATCAGTGTCGCGAAGGAGACCCAGTACTTC
CDR3aa: CAISVAKETQYF